The 32 T cell receptor beta chains reported below all come from one sample, sequenced in a study of shared clonotypes between healthy human individuals. Assay: immunoSEQ multiplex PCR; the TCRdb copy retains only in-frame clones and omits some. Of 950,000 to 1,300,000 clones in the sample, approximately 70% were seen once. Input material: memory CD4+ T cells sorted from blood. The subset is: CD45RA-negative fraction. The receptors shown here come from a man aged 18 to 30 in good health.

For this clone: The identical CDR3 is also encoded by other nucleotide sequences in the sample. This chain links TRBV5-1 with TRBJ2-1; D possibly uses TRBD1 or TRBD2 (5 bases each). The CDR3 covers 14 residues. V lost 4 bases and J lost 4, with 12 bases in between. CDR1 and CDR2 from the germline V gene are SGHRS and YFSETQ. The CDR3 DNA reads as TGCGCCAGCAGCGGTGGGACGTCGTACAATGAGCAGTTCTTC. Protein sequence: CASSGGTSYNEQFF.

The V gene is TRBV7-9, the J gene TRBJ2-5, with D possibly being TRBD2 (5 bases). From germline, CDR1 is SEHNR and CDR2 FQNEAQ (reference sequence). The CDR3 is 15 residues long. Trimming removed 5 bases at V and 4 bases at J, with 17 bases between. CDR3: CASSQGGVAGETQYF. CDR3 coding DNA: TGTGCCAGCAGCCAAGGAGGTGTTGCAGGAGAGACCCAGTACTTC.

V usage is TRBV13 and J usage is TRBJ2-7; D call uncertain. Germline values: CDR1 PRHDT, CDR2 FYEKMQ (reference sequence). There are 15 residues in the CDR3. V was clipped by 5 bases and J by 0 bases, with 14 bases between them. The CDR3 protein is CASSLRRTSSYEQYF. The CDR3 DNA reads TGTGCCAGCAGCCTAAGACGCACGAGCTCCTACGAGCAGTACTTC.

The CDR3 region has the DNA TGTGCTAGTTCGGGGGGGAGGGCCCCAGAGACCCAGTACTTC. This codes for CASSGGRAPETQYF. This chain uses TRBV12-5 with TRBJ2-5; TRBD2 matches 8 bases. The V segment lost 8 bases and the J segment 4 bases; nucleotides outside the gene matches: 9. Germline V gene lookup returns CDR1 LGHNT and CDR2 FRNRAP. The CDR3 runs 14 residues.

The rearrangement joins TRBV18 to TRBJ1-1; D is ambiguous. The ends were cut back, 4 bases at V and 7 bases at J, with 10 bases in the middle. CDR3 length: 12 residues. The germline CDR1 and CDR2 sequences are KGHSH and LQKENI. The chain's CDR3 is CASSLGGVEAFF. CDR3 DNA: TGTGCCAGCTCACTCGGTGGGGTTGAAGCTTTCTTT.

This clone occurred a few times. This chain uses TRBV29-1 with TRBJ1-3, with D hard to call. Germline lookup yields CDR1 SQVTM and CDR2 ANQGSEA. This CDR3 is 13 amino acids long. The ends were cut back, 7 bases at V and 0 bases at J, with 10 bases in the middle. CDR3 DNA sequence: TGCAGCGCCCTAACAGACTCTGGAAACACCATATATTTT. Protein product: CSALTDSGNTIYF.

This clone was found once. The chain is built from TRBV7-2 and TRBJ2-7, with 7 bases identical to TRBD2. The V gene end was trimmed by 3 bases and the J gene end by 6 bases; junction bases not matched to a gene: 8. This CDR3 comprises 14 residues. Germline CDR1 reads SGHTA; CDR2 reads FQGNSA. CDR3 sequence (DNA): TGTGCCAGCAGCTTCAGCGGGACGTCGGCCGAGCAGTACTTC. It codes for CASSFSGTSAEQYF.

V usage is TRBV19 and J usage is TRBJ2-5; 15 bases fit TRBD2. This CDR3 comprises 16 residues. J was trimmed by 4 bases and V by 7 bases; bases with no gene match: 7. The germline gives CDR1 LNHDA, CDR2 SQIVND (reference sequence). For the CDR3, the DNA is TGTGCCAGTACCGGGGGACTAGCGGGAGGAGGAGAGACCCAGTACTTC. As protein: CASTGGLAGGGETQYF.

The rearrangement links TRBV5-1 to TRBJ1-3; D possibly corresponds to TRBD1 (6 bases). V shed 4 bases and J shed 4 bases, with 15 bases lying between them. CDR1 and CDR2 (germline): SGHRS, YFSETQ. The CDR3 sequence is 15 residues long. The CDR3 DNA reads as TGCGCCAGCAGCATGGGACAACCGGCAGGAAACACCATATATTTT. This codes for CASSMGQPAGNTIYF.

The chain recombines TRBV21-1 with TRBJ2-7; no check of the table's D call, TRBD2, against the DNA was made. TRBV21-1 is marked as a pseudogene. The CDR3 has 13 amino acids. The CDR3: CASIVGRRPLEYF. In DNA form, the CDR3 reads TGTGCCAGCATCGTGGGGAGGAGACCTTTAGAGTACTTC.

V is TRBV18 and J is TRBJ1-4, with D possibly being TRBD1 (6 bases). The CDR3 contains 17 residues. Germline V CDR1 and CDR2: KGHSH, LQKENI. Trimming left V 0 bases short and J 3 bases short, with 14 bases between. The CDR3 DNA follows: TGTGCCAGCTCACCACCGACGGGGGCGCCGGCTAATGAAAAACTGTTTTTT. This gives the protein CASSPPTGAPANEKLFF.

The V and J genes are TRBV5-1 and TRBJ2-7, with D tentatively TRBD2 (6 bases). The CDR3 is made up of 15 amino acids. CDR1 and CDR2 (germline): SGHRS, YFSETQ. Trimming stripped 3 bases from V and 2 bases from J, with 15 bases between. The DNA for the CDR3 is TGCGCCAGCAGCTCTAATCCGGGACTTGCCTACGAGCAGTACTTC. It is translated as CASSSNPGLAYEQYF.

The chain is built from TRBV6-1 and TRBJ2-5; D ambiguous. The CDR3 covers 13 residues. V lost 3 bases and J 5 bases, leaving 10 bases between the germline ends. The germline V gene has CDR1 MNHNS and CDR2 SASEGT. The CDR3 spells CASSEQAVETQYF. CDR3 coding DNA: TGTGCCAGCAGTGAGCAGGCCGTCGAGACCCAGTACTTC.

The V gene is TRBV28, the J gene TRBJ2-7; perhaps TRBD1 as D (6 bases). Trimming removed 1 base from V and 5 bases from J, with 12 bases in between. The CDR3 is 14 amino acids. From germline, CDR1 is MDHEN and CDR2 SYDVKM. The chain's CDR3 is CASSLSGAQNEQYF. Written as DNA, the CDR3 is TGTGCCAGCAGTTTATCAGGGGCGCAGAACGAGCAGTACTTC.

J is TRBJ2-1 and V is TRBV7-9; 13 bases agree with TRBD2. The CDR3 has 13 residues. CDR1 SEHNR and CDR2 FQNEAQ come from the germline V gene (reference sequence). J gave up 6 bases and V 9 bases, and 2 bases lay outside the gene matches. CDR3 residues: CASGLAGANEQFF. The CDR3 DNA reads TGTGCCAGTGGACTAGCGGGAGCCAATGAGCAGTTCTTC.

This clone showed up just once. The gene calls are TRBV7-2 and TRBJ1-2; 9 positions agree with TRBD1. V shed 5 bases and J 3 bases; nucleotides not matched to a gene: 4. The CDR3 spans 14 residues. Germline V CDR1 and CDR2: SGHTA, FQGNSA. The chain's CDR3 is CASSQQGAYYGYTF. CDR3 nucleotides: TGTGCCAGCAGCCAACAGGGGGCTTACTATGGCTACACCTTC.

About this clone: Other DNA sequences within the sample encode an identical CDR3. J is TRBJ2-4 and V is TRBV5-6, with D possibly matching TRBD2 (5 bases). The CDR3 consists of 13 residues. The germline gives CDR1 SGHDT, CDR2 YYEEEE. Deletions cut 4 bases from V and 0 bases from J, with 5 bases between. The DNA of the CDR3 is TGTGCCAGCAGCGAGGGAGCCAAAAACATTCAGTACTTC. Translation gives CASSEGAKNIQYF.

The chain uses TRBV6-5 and TRBJ2-5; 12 positions agree with TRBD2. The CDR3 loop spans 15 amino acids. Germline assignment: CDR1 MNHEY and CDR2 SVGAGI. V shed 6 bases, J shed 5 bases, and the junction held 7 bases outside the gene matches. The CDR3 nucleotides read TGTGCCAGCAGAACTAGCGGGAGGAGGTCGGAGACCCAGTACTTC. Translation: CASRTSGRRSETQYF.

This chain's CDR3 is CASGERTNEKLFF. Written as DNA, the CDR3 is TGTGCCAGTGGCGAACGAACTAATGAAAAACTGTTTTTT. The chain couples TRBV19 to TRBJ1-4; D ambiguous. The germline CDR1 and CDR2 sequences are LNHDA and SQIVND (reference sequence). There are 13 residues in the CDR3. Trimming removed 8 bases at V and 1 base at J, with 8 bases between.

The chain links TRBV28 to TRBJ1-5; D ambiguous. The germline gives CDR1 MDHEN, CDR2 SYDVKM. The CDR3 has 14 residues. V was shortened by 2 bases and J by 6 bases, with 11 bases between the two germline ends. Here the CDR3 reads CASSLSTVGQPQHF. In DNA form, the CDR3 reads TGTGCCAGCAGTTTAAGTACGGTTGGTCAGCCCCAGCATTTT.

A few counts support this clone. V gene TRBV11-2 combines with J gene TRBJ2-3; D may be TRBD1 or TRBD2 (5 bases each). Germline CDR1 reads SGHAT; CDR2 reads FQNNGV. CDR3 length: 14 residues. V was trimmed by 5 bases and J by 6 bases, leaving 15 bases between them. CDR3 region: CASSGLGTTDTQYF. The DNA of the CDR3 is TGTGCCAGCAGCGGATTGGGGACGACTGATACGCAGTATTTT.

Turning to this clone: Other DNA sequences within the sample encode an identical CDR3. This rearrangement joins TRBV18 to TRBJ1-4, with D tentatively TRBD1 (6 bases). Germline V lookup: CDR1 KGHSH, CDR2 LQKENI. The CDR3 is 14 amino acids. With 6 bases removed from V and 5 bases from J, the gap between germline ends came to 13 bases. CDR3: CASSPGQRNEKLFF. CDR3 nucleotides: TGTGCCAGCTCGCCTGGACAGCGCAATGAAAAACTGTTTTTT.

The rearrangement links TRBV19 to TRBJ1-1; a weak D match, TRBD1 (6 bases). Germline lookup yields CDR1 LNHDA and CDR2 SQIVND (reference sequence). The ends were cut back, 4 bases at V and 1 base at J, with 16 bases in the middle. The CDR3 contains 16 residues. CDR3 loop: CASSTGTRRGNTEAFF. The DNA for the CDR3 is TGTGCCAGTAGTACCGGGACAAGGAGGGGGAACACTGAAGCTTTCTTT.

The CDR3 DNA follows: TGTGCCAGCAGCTTAATCAGGGGAATGACACTTAATTCACCCCTCCACTTT. Encoded protein: CASSLIRGMTLNSPLHF. This chain uses TRBV11-2 with TRBJ1-6; the D gene is possibly TRBD1 (6 bases). CDR3 size: 17 residues. The ends were cut back, 2 bases at V and 6 bases at J, with 17 bases in the middle. CDR1 is SGHAT and CDR2 is FQNNGV in the germline V gene. The whole variable domain, remainder taken from reference TRBV11-2 and TRBJ1-6, is EAGVAQSPRYKIIEKRQSVAFWCNPISGHATLYWYQQILGQGPKLLIQFQNNGVVDDSQLPKDRFSAERLKGVDSTLKIQPAKLEDSAVYLCASSLIRGMTLNSPLHFGNGTRLTVT.

As regards this clone: Other DNA sequences in this specimen translate into the identical CDR3. The rearrangement links TRBV5-1 to TRBJ2-5; no definite D call. The germline CDR1 and CDR2 sequences are SGHRS and YFSETQ. Trimming left V 4 bases short and J 4 bases short, with 5 bases between. The CDR3 covers 11 residues. CDR3: CASSDLETQYF. CDR3 DNA sequence: TGCGCCAGCAGCGATTTAGAGACCCAGTACTTC.

The rearrangement joins TRBV19 to TRBJ2-6; D not certain. Per the germline V gene, CDR1 is LNHDA and CDR2 is SQIVND (reference sequence). Trimming stripped 6 bases from V and 1 base from J, with 10 bases between. The CDR3 length is 15 residues. The DNA for the CDR3 is TGTGCCAGTAGCCTCCAGCTGTCTGGGGCCAACGTCCTGACTTTC. Amino acid sequence: CASSLQLSGANVLTF.

The J gene is TRBJ2-3, the V gene TRBV9; maybe TRBD2 (5 bases). V shed 2 bases and J shed 4 bases, with 5 bases lying between them. The CDR3 has 12 residues. The germline V gene has CDR1 SGDLS and CDR2 YYNGEE. CDR3 nucleotide sequence: TGTGCCAGCAGCGTCGGGGCAGATACGCAGTATTTT. This encodes CASSVGADTQYF.

This clone has ten or more counts. This chain links TRBV7-2 with TRBJ1-5, with D perhaps matching TRBD1 (6 bases). The CDR3 loop spans 16 amino acids. Trimming cost V 5 bases and J 6 bases, with 20 bases left between them. Looked up from germline, CDR1 is SGHTA and CDR2 is FQGNSA. CDR3 residues: CASSEVPRGDRQPQHF. The CDR3 DNA follows: TGTGCCAGCAGCGAAGTCCCCAGGGGAGATCGTCAGCCCCAGCATTTT.

The gene calls are TRBV4-3 and TRBJ2-7; TRBD1 agrees at 12 bases. CDR3 length: 15 residues. Germline V lookup: CDR1 LGHNA, CDR2 YSLEER. The V and J ends lost 5 bases and 4 bases, in that order; junction bases with no gene match: 6. The CDR3 DNA sequence: TGCGCCAGCAGCTTGGGACAGGGGGCGGAATACGAGCAGTACTTC. Translating gives CASSLGQGAEYEQYF.

The rearrangement uses TRBV27 and TRBJ1-1, with 10 bases that match TRBD1. Germline V lookup: CDR1 MNHEY, CDR2 SMNVEV (reference sequence). The CDR3 loop spans 17 amino acids. The V and J ends lost 5 bases and 3 bases, in that order; junction bases with no gene match: 12. CDR3 in DNA: TGTGCCAGCAGTCCCCCGGACAGGGGGTCTCGGGACACTGAAGCTTTCTTT. Protein: CASSPPDRGSRDTEAFF.

Written as DNA, the CDR3 is TGTGCCAGTAGTCGGGACAGAACCTACGAGCAGTACTTC. It codes for CASSRDRTYEQYF. This sequence joins TRBV19 and TRBJ2-7, with 7 bases fitting TRBD1. The CDR3 is 13 amino acids. The ends lost 5 bases at V and 2 bases at J; junction bases unmatched: 3. Germline lookup yields CDR1 LNHDA and CDR2 SQIVND (reference sequence).

This chain links TRBV5-1 with TRBJ2-3; no firm D call. This CDR3 spans 16 amino acids. The V end was cut by 3 bases, the J end by 2 bases, with 16 bases between. Germline CDR1 reads SGHRS; CDR2 reads YFSETQ. CDR3 sequence reads: CASSSGLPGNTDTQYF. CDR3 coding DNA: TGCGCCAGCAGCTCTGGATTGCCCGGTAACACAGATACGCAGTATTTT.